This T cell receptor beta chain comes out of a study of prognosis after radiotherapy for stage I lung cancer. Overall study: Concurrent therapy with stereotactic body radiotherapy was given to no patient.

The CDR3 length is 16 residues. V was pared by 7 bases and J by 2 bases, with 18 bases between. Germline V lookup: CDR1 MNHNS, CDR2 SASEGT. As for this clonotype: Its antigen is not known.

Points from the study as a whole: Some TCR clones were expanded. Whether these clones were tumor-specific was not determined. In patients who developed distant metastases, Shannon entropy measured after stereotactic body radiation therapy was lower, and baseline Shannon entropy was not associated with metastases.

A draw of roughly 6 milliliters of peripheral blood took place at each of two time points. It was by two-round multiplex PCR that TCR beta CDR3 was amplified from genomic DNA. Primers specific to each TRBV and TRBJ gene were used in first-round PCR. TCRdb fed the multiplex PCR reads into MiXCR, producing one record per CDR3 protein. The top ten hold 26% of the sample, which has 11,000 to 15,000 distinct CDR3 sequences, approximately 60% seen once. This sequence was found in a donor of 50 years or more with non-small cell lung cancer. This chain uses TRBV6-1 with TRBJ1-3; D unclear. Material: PBMCs, obtained before or after stereotactic body radiation therapy (not recorded which). The CDR3 loop reads CASISSTRETGNTIYF. The DNA for the CDR3 is TGTGCCAGCATTTCCTCGACCCGGGAGACTGGAAACACCATATATTTT.